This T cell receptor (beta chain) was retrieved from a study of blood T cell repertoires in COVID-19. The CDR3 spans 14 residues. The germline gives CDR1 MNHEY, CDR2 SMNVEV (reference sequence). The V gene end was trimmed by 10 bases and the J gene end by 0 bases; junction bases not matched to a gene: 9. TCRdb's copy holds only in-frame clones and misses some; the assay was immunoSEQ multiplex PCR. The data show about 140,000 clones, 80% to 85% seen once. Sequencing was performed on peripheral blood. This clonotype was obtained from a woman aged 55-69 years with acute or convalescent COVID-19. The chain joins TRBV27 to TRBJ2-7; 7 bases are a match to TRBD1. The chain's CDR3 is CATGQPGSSYEQYF. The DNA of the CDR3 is TGTGCCACGGGACAGCCCGGCAGCTCCTACGAGCAGTACTTC.